Listed below are T cell receptor beta chains from one sample, sequenced in a study of blood T cell repertoires in COVID-19. Generated by immunoSEQ multiplex PCR, the TCRdb table keeps only in-frame clones and is missing some. The sample lists under 150,000 clones; around four fifths were seen once. The specimen sequenced was PBMCs or T cells enriched from blood (not recorded which). The receptors here all came from a man younger than 45 who had recovered from COVID-19. Both conserved end residues are part of each CDR3. A D gene is named only where the DNA matches it firmly. Rows may omit the clone size; those that give it use once, few, many or a size class.

clone size: .
D gene: TRBD2
V gene: TRBV6-6
J gene: TRBJ2-7
CDR3 DNA: TGTGCCAGCAGAAGAGGCCGGGAGGGCCTCTTCGAGCAGTACTTC
CDR3 protein: CASRRGREGLFEQYF

clone size: .
D gene: .
V gene: TRBV9
J gene: TRBJ2-5
CDR3 DNA: TGTGCCAGCAGCGTAGACACCCCCGAGACCCAGTACTTC
CDR3 protein: CASSVDTPETQYF

clone size: .
D gene: .
V gene: TRBV5-4
J gene: TRBJ1-1
CDR3 DNA: TGTGCCAGCAGTCACGGCGGGCCGGCCTATATGAACACTGAAGCTTTCTTT
CDR3 protein: CASSHGGPAYMNTEAFF

clone size: .
D gene: .
V gene: TRBV12-3/TRBV12-4
J gene: TRBJ1-1
CDR3 DNA: TGTGCCAGCAGTTTGCGGCACAACACTGAAGCTTTCTTT
CDR3 protein: CASSLRHNTEAFF

clone size: .
D gene: .
V gene: TRBV6-6
J gene: TRBJ1-5
CDR3 DNA: TGTGCCAGCAGTACTCGAGGGGGGGTTCAGCCCCAGCATTTT
CDR3 protein: CASSTRGGVQPQHF

clone size: .
D gene: .
V gene: TRBV9
J gene: TRBJ1-2
CDR3 DNA: TGTGCCAGCAGCTCAGGACAACCGATCTATGGCTACACCTTC
CDR3 protein: CASSSGQPIYGYTF

clone size: .
D gene: .
V gene: TRBV21-1
J gene: TRBJ2-2
CDR3 DNA: TGTGCCAGCAGGGAGGACACCGGGGAGCTGTTTTTT
CDR3 protein: CASREDTGELFF

clone size: .
D gene: .
V gene: TRBV2
J gene: TRBJ1-1
CDR3 DNA: TGTGCCAGCAGTGGAGACCCCCGAACGGGTGAAGCTTTCTTT
CDR3 protein: CASSGDPRTGEAFF

clone size: few
D gene: .
V gene: TRBV9
J gene: TRBJ2-3
CDR3 DNA: TGTGCCAGCAGCGTAATCAACACAGATACGCAGTATTTT
CDR3 protein: CASSVINTDTQYF

clone size: .
D gene: .
V gene: TRBV27
J gene: TRBJ1-2
CDR3 DNA: TGTGCCAGCAGTACCTCGGGGGAATCCTATGGCTACACCTTC
CDR3 protein: CASSTSGESYGYTF

clone size: .
D gene: .
V gene: TRBV6-2/TRBV6-3
J gene: TRBJ2-7
CDR3 DNA: TGTGCCAGCAGTTACGCGGGAATCGGCAACGAGCAGTACTTC
CDR3 protein: CASSYAGIGNEQYF

clone size: .
D gene: TRBD1
V gene: TRBV7-8
J gene: TRBJ2-5
CDR3 DNA: TGTGCCAGCAGCTCGAGACAGGGCGAGACCCAGTACTTC
CDR3 protein: CASSSRQGETQYF

clone size: few
D gene: .
V gene: TRBV5-1
J gene: TRBJ1-3
CDR3 DNA: TGCGCCAGCAGCGAGGGACTCGGTGGAAACACCATATATTTT
CDR3 protein: CASSEGLGGNTIYF

clone size: .
D gene: .
V gene: TRBV7-9
J gene: TRBJ2-7
CDR3 DNA: TGTGCCAGCAGCTTCAGGGGTTTCGAGCAGTACTTC
CDR3 protein: CASSFRGFEQYF

clone size: .
D gene: .
V gene: TRBV19
J gene: TRBJ1-2
CDR3 DNA: TGTGCCAGTAGCCGACAGTACTATGGCTACACCTTC
CDR3 protein: CASSRQYYGYTF

clone size: once
D gene: TRBD1
V gene: TRBV19
J gene: TRBJ1-4
CDR3 DNA: TGTGCCAGTAGTACGCCGGGACAGGCTGAAAAACTGTTTTTT
CDR3 protein: CASSTPGQAEKLFF

clone size: .
D gene: TRBD1
V gene: TRBV3-1/TRBV3-2
J gene: TRBJ1-2
CDR3 DNA: TGTGCCAGCAGCCGAGGGACAGGGGGTATTGTTGACTATGGCTACACCTTC
CDR3 protein: CASSRGTGGIVDYGYTF

clone size: .
D gene: TRBD1
V gene: TRBV7-9
J gene: TRBJ1-4
CDR3 DNA: TGTGCCAGCAGCGGGGGACAGGGGATTGAAAAACTGTTTTTT
CDR3 protein: CASSGGQGIEKLFF

clone size: .
D gene: .
V gene: TRBV11-2
J gene: TRBJ1-1
CDR3 DNA: TGTGCCAGCAGCTTAGATCGGGGGAGCTTTGAAGCTTTCTTT
CDR3 protein: CASSLDRGSFEAFF

clone size: .
D gene: .
V gene: TRBV28
J gene: TRBJ1-6
CDR3 DNA: TGTGCCAGCCAGGGGAGCGACGATTCACCCCTCCACTTT
CDR3 protein: CASQGSDDSPLHF